This TCR beta chain was sequenced during a study of shared clonotypes between healthy human individuals (dated by TCRdb to between 2020 and 2021). Context from the whole study: The cohort comprised a couple of women and a few men aged 18 to 49 years. For each donor, three plates each were used for CD4 naive and CD4 memory, two plates were used for CD8 naive, and one plate was used for CD8 memory. To estimate repertoire size and how much clonotype sharing occurs between individuals, the study deeply sequenced the blood TCR repertoires of several healthy adults. Libraries were prepared and TCR repertoires were sequenced by different laboratories using diverse techniques, in order to increase sequencing depth and limit assay-specific biases. Per donor, leukapheresis produced somewhere between about 0.94 and 8.9 billion PBMCs.

Healthy HIV-negative adults with no recently reported acute infections or vaccinations were included as donors. Only Caucasian adults living in Nashville, Tennessee, USA were represented among the donors. Magnetic negative selection was used to enrich CD4+ T cells, after which naive cells were positively selected on CD45RA and the negative fraction became the memory subset. Blood was collected by leukapheresis, and PBMCs were isolated by Ficoll-Histopaque density gradient centrifugation and then cryopreserved in liquid nitrogen vapor phase. Purity and quantity of every magnetically sorted T cell population were checked by analytical flow cytometry. Each sorted fraction had its genomic DNA isolated and then quantified by UV absorbance on a Nanodrop 2000c. Using the deep immunoSEQ assay, TCR CDR3 regions were amplified from genomic DNA by multiplex PCR. For each cell subset, the extracted genomic DNA was distributed evenly across all wells of several immunoSEQ 96-well plates, and each plate served as one replicate. Each replicate PCR for sorted subsets received around 210 ng genomic DNA, equal to 30,000 or so T cell genomes. Purified libraries were quantified with a Qubit 3.0 fluorometer, sized on a Bioanalyzer 2100, and re-quantified with the KAPA Library Quantification kit. Every immunoSEQ 96-well plate was sequenced on a separate single-read 150-cycle Illumina NextSeq 550 flow cell. The original pipeline was this. Because the immunoSEQ output included only junctional sequences and no quality scores, the filtering could not be the same as the filtering used for full-length reads. Sequences were annotated with PyIR, a Python wrapper for IgBLAST v1.9, using IMGT germline references to assign V/J genes and CDR3. Reads with weak V/J assignments (E-value above 1e-6), missing CDR3, stop codons, out-of-frame junctions, or ambiguous translated residues were removed. V3J clonotypes were defined by identical inferred V gene, J gene, and CDR3 amino acid sequence. The percentage overlap between two repertoires was calculated by dividing the number of shared unique clonotypes by the size of the smaller repertoire. Three approaches were used to assess repertoire richness: RTK rarefaction, the Chao1 estimator, and Recon v2.1 estimates of unobserved clonotypes. For all TCRbeta clonotypes obtained by the gDNA method from a few donors, generation probabilities were computed with OLGA. TCRdb retrieved this table from immuneACCESS and kept in-frame rearrangements only. Not all clones are present; in checked studies, unresolved V genes account for under half, and no reason is known for the remainder. V and J calls and clone size are those listed in that table; D and trimming were worked out from the DNA. This sample gives roughly 1,500,000 clones in total; 98% of them show up just once. The ten largest make up 0.36% of the sample.

As encoded in the germline V gene, CDR1 is SQVTM while CDR2 is ANQGSEA. Its CDR3 holds 13 amino acids, cysteine through phenylalanine. Just the 39-base CDR3 DNA is kept, in frame starting at base 1. Cut back by 5 bases and 3 bases, the V and J ends lie 10 bases apart. What the research found in general, with its limitations: About 5% of naive CD4, 3.5% of naive CD8, 2.3% of memory CD4, and roughly 0.4% of memory CD8 clonotypes were shared across a handful of donors. Sampling was restricted to blood, and TCR repertoires in tissues likely differ from the TCR repertoires found in blood. Clonotypes shared by all four sorted-subset donors showed higher generation probabilities than non-shared clonotypes. Rarefaction of sorted-subset datasets indicated incomplete sequencing despite the large sequencing depth. Because the study included a small number of donors, the genetic and exposure-history diversity represented was limited. Naive subsets generally had larger estimated clonotype richness than memory subsets did. Pairwise subsampling indicated that sequencing depth was expected to affect the degree of clonotype sharing among donors.

As for this clone: This receptor's antigen is unknown. No much larger clone is present one base from it, and per-base qualities are unavailable.

This sequence was found in a man younger than 40 in good health. The receptor chain draws on TRBV29-1 and TRBJ2-2; the D gene remains uncertain. Material: naive CD4+ T cells sorted from blood. This specimen's cell subset or site label, per the study, means: CD45RA+ positively selected. The nucleotides are TGCAGCGTTCTAAACACCTACACCGGGGAGCTGTTTTTT. The resulting protein is CSVLNTYTGELFF.